Each of the 21 T cell receptor beta chains below was sequenced from the same sample in a study of vaccination effects on CD4 cells after COVID-19. Sequencing followed a ViraFEST assay step that expanded antigen-specific CD4+ T cells with viral peptide pools. Subsequent to a culture period of more than 9 days, CD4+ T cells were isolated. Having tested negative for nucleocapsid antibodies, the vaccine recipients showed no prior SARS-CoV-2 infection. Using immunoSEQ multiplex PCR, the repertoire was profiled, and TCRdb retains in-frame clones only, with some absent. Here the sample spans 77,000 or so clones, around 81% being singletons. These receptors are not linked to any known antigen. The material was CD4+ T cells from PBMCs cultured with SARS-CoV-2 spike peptides, obtained before COVID-19 vaccination. Receptor source: a human donor who received a COVID-19 vaccine.

The rearrangement uses TRBV19 and TRBJ1-5; D is perhaps TRBD1 (5 bases). Germline V gene lookup returns CDR1 LNHDA and CDR2 SQIVND (reference sequence). Deletions cut 4 bases from V and 4 bases from J, with 11 bases between. The CDR3 is 14 residues long. This chain's CDR3 is CASSNAGKNQPQHF. CDR3 sequence (DNA): TGTGCCAGTAGTAACGCAGGGAAGAATCAGCCCCAGCATTTT.

The gene calls are TRBV25-1 and TRBJ2-5, with 7 nucleotides matching TRBD1. V shed 5 bases, J shed 4 bases, and the junction held 7 bases outside the gene matches. The CDR3 length is 14 residues. CDR1 is MGHDK, CDR2 SYGVNS, per germline. The CDR3 region has the DNA TGTGCCAGCAGTTCTACTAGGGGGCGAGAGACCCAGTACTTC. Translated, it gives CASSSTRGRETQYF.

V gene TRBV29-1 combines with J gene TRBJ2-5; D is perhaps TRBD2 (5 bases). This CDR3 has 13 residues. The V end lost 2 bases, the J end lost 1 base, and 8 bases lay between the germline ends. The germline V gene has CDR1 SQVTM and CDR2 ANQGSEA. The DNA for the CDR3 is TGCAGCGTTGAACCGGGGTCCCAAGAGACCCAGTACTTC. Translating gives CSVEPGSQETQYF.

The chain links TRBV12-3 or TRBV12-4 to TRBJ1-1; a possible D gene is TRBD1 (6 bases). The CDR3 runs to 11 residues. Trimming took off 2 bases at V and 10 bases at J, with 8 bases between the two ends. The CDR3 protein is CASSLWGAAFF. The CDR3 coding sequence is TGTGCCAGCAGTTTATGGGGGGCAGCTTTCTTT.

V and J are TRBV28 and TRBJ1-4, with 8 bases aligning to TRBD1. The trim removed 1 base at V and 5 bases at J, leaving 6 bases unmatched. CDR1 MDHEN and CDR2 SYDVKM come from the germline V gene. This CDR3 is 16 amino acids long. The CDR3 sequence: CASSLFGAGGNEKLFF. The CDR3 DNA reads TGTGCCAGCAGTTTATTTGGGGCAGGGGGCAATGAAAAACTGTTTTTT.

The rearrangement joins TRBV7-8 to TRBJ1-2; tentative D call: TRBD1 (5 bases). CDR1 is SGHVS, CDR2 FQNEAQ, per germline. Trimming cost V 5 bases and J 1 base, with 17 bases left between them. CDR3 size: 16 residues. The CDR3 protein is CASSPKGLWSNYGYTF. The CDR3 nucleotides read TGTGCCAGCAGCCCCAAGGGACTCTGGAGTAACTATGGCTACACCTTC.

The rearrangement links TRBV7-2 to TRBJ2-6, with D maybe TRBD2 (6 bases). This CDR3 has 17 residues. V dropped 5 bases and J dropped 3 bases, with 17 bases sitting between them. The germline V gene has CDR1 SGHTA and CDR2 FQGNSA. The CDR3 DNA is TGTGCCAGCAGCCTCACCGGCGGGGCTAATGGGGCCAACGTCCTGACTTTC. Its protein is CASSLTGGANGANVLTF.

V gene TRBV5-1 combines with J gene TRBJ2-5; maybe TRBD1 (5 bases). The V end was cut by 6 bases, the J end by 5 bases, with 14 bases between. The germline V gene has CDR1 SGHRS and CDR2 YFSETQ. This CDR3 is built from 13 residues. CDR3 coding DNA: TGCGCCAGCACCCTGCAGGGAACTGAGACCCAGTACTTC. Translation: CASTLQGTETQYF.

The chain links TRBV19 to TRBJ2-2; TRBD2 agrees at 8 bases. The CDR3 is 16 amino acids. CDR1 is LNHDA and CDR2 is SQIVND in the germline V gene (reference sequence). V dropped 4 bases and J dropped 3; count of bases not matched to a gene: 7. Written as DNA, the CDR3 is TGTGCCAGTAGTACCCCGGGGGGGCGCGACACCGGGGAGCTGTTTTTT. Translating it yields CASSTPGGRDTGELFF.

This chain connects TRBV4-3 to TRBJ1-2; D is unclear. Germline V gene data show CDR1 as LGHNA and CDR2 as YSLEER. This CDR3 has 13 amino acids. V was pared by 1 base and J by 3 bases, with 6 bases between. The DNA for the CDR3 is TGCGCCAGCAGCCAAGGAGCCGACTATGGCTACACCTTC. It translates to CASSQGADYGYTF.

This clone was observed once. The chain couples TRBV5-6 to TRBJ2-5, with 8 nucleotides matching TRBD2. The CDR3 consists of 17 residues. The V gene's germline CDR1 is SGHDT and CDR2 YYEEEE. The V gene end was trimmed by 0 bases and the J gene end by 5 bases; junction bases not matched to a gene: 12. Here the CDR3 reads CASSLALAGGPGETQYF. The CDR3 DNA is TGTGCCAGCAGCTTGGCCTTGGCGGGGGGACCTGGGGAGACCCAGTACTTC.

The chain couples TRBV5-1 to TRBJ1-4, with a possible D match to TRBD1 (6 bases). This CDR3 spans 15 amino acids. With 3 bases removed from V and 4 bases from J, the gap between germline ends came to 13 bases. CDR1 is SGHRS and CDR2 is YFSETQ in the germline V gene. CDR3 nucleotides: TGCGCCAGCAGCTCAGGACAGTTGAATAATGAAAAACTGTTTTTT. This encodes CASSSGQLNNEKLFF.

The rearrangement joins TRBV7-2 to TRBJ1-4, with 7 bases that match TRBD1. This CDR3 comprises 14 residues. V trimming: 1 base; J trimming: 5 bases; junction bases outside the gene matches: 1. Germline values: CDR1 SGHTA, CDR2 FQGNSA. The DNA of the CDR3 is TGTGCCAGCAGCTTAGGGACAGGAAATGAAAAACTGTTTTTT. This translates into CASSLGTGNEKLFF.

The chain uses TRBV6-2 or TRBV6-3 and TRBJ2-4, with D maybe TRBD2 (7 bases). Trimming stripped 4 bases from V and 6 bases from J, with 19 bases between. The CDR3 loop spans 16 amino acids. Germline V gives CDR1 MNHEY, CDR2 SVGEGT. This CDR3 is CASSFGRSGERNIQYF. CDR3 sequence (DNA): TGTGCCAGCAGTTTCGGGAGGTCAGGGGAAAGAAACATTCAGTACTTC.

V and J are TRBV28 and TRBJ1-3; TRBD1 might be the D (5 bases). The germline V and J ends were trimmed by 5 bases and 0 bases, with 14 bases remaining between them. CDR1 MDHEN and CDR2 SYDVKM come from the germline V gene. The CDR3 extends over 16 amino acids. CDR3 loop: CASSTLIQVSGNTIYF. In nucleotides, the CDR3 is TGTGCCAGCAGTACATTAATACAGGTCTCTGGAAACACCATATATTTT.

This chain links TRBV7-9 with TRBJ2-3; possible D gene TRBD1, 5 bases. CDR1 is SEHNR and CDR2 is FQNEAQ in the germline V gene (reference sequence). V lost 5 bases to trimming and J lost 4 bases, with 13 bases between them. This CDR3 comprises 14 residues. The CDR3 DNA reads TGTGCCAGCAGCCCTTTAGGGGCTCCAGATACGCAGTATTTT. As protein: CASSPLGAPDTQYF.

The chain joins TRBV29-1 to TRBJ2-1; 10 bases fit TRBD2. CDR3 size: 16 residues. Germline CDR1 SQVTM, CDR2 ANQGSEA. V trimming: 4 bases; J trimming: 7 bases; junction bases outside the gene matches: 13. The CDR3 is CSVGGSGGLGYNEQFF. CDR3 sequence (DNA): TGCAGCGTTGGAGGTAGCGGGGGGCTTGGGTATAATGAGCAGTTCTTC.

V and J are TRBV19 and TRBJ1-3; D call uncertain. Per the germline V gene, CDR1 is LNHDA and CDR2 is SQIVND (reference sequence). Between the trimmed V and J ends, which lost 3 bases and 4 bases, there was a span of 4 bases. CDR3 length equals 12 residues. CDR3: CASSMQGNTIYF. The CDR3 DNA reads TGTGCCAGTAGTATGCAGGGAAACACCATATATTTT.

The V and J genes are TRBV4-3 and TRBJ2-5, with 10 bases identical to TRBD2. CDR3 length: 16 amino acids. Germline V CDR1 and CDR2: LGHNA, YSLEER. The V gene end was trimmed by 0 bases and the J gene end by 4 bases; junction bases not matched to a gene: 5. The chain's CDR3 is CASSQDVASGGETQYF. CDR3 coding DNA: TGCGCCAGCAGCCAAGACGTGGCTAGCGGGGGAGAGACCCAGTACTTC.

The CDR3 coding sequence is TGCGCCAGCAGCTTGGCCCAGGGAGTCCCTAGCACAGATACGCAGTATTTT. Residues: CASSLAQGVPSTDTQYF. This chain links TRBV5-1 with TRBJ2-3, with D perhaps matching TRBD1 or TRBD2 (5 bases each). Per germline, CDR1 SGHRS and CDR2 YFSETQ. The CDR3 runs 17 residues. Deletions cut 0 bases from V and 0 bases from J, with 14 bases between.

V gene TRBV14 combines with J gene TRBJ1-2; TRBD1 might be the D (6 bases). V was pared by 0 bases and J by 14 bases, with 16 bases between. The CDR3 is made up of 13 amino acids. Germline CDR1 reads SGHDN; CDR2 reads FVKESK. CDR3 protein: CASSQDRGTLWTF. The CDR3 nucleotides are TGTGCCAGCAGCCAAGACAGGGGCACCCTCTGGACCTTC.